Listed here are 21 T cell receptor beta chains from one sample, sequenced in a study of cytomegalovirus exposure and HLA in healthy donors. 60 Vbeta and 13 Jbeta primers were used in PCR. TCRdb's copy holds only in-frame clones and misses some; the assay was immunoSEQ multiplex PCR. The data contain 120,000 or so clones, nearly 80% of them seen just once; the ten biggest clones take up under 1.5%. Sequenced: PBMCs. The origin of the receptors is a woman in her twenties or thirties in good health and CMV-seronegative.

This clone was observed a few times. As DNA, the CDR3 is TGCGCCAGCAGCCAAGATATCCAAGAGACCCAGTACTTC. It encodes CASSQDIQETQYF. The chain combines TRBV4-3 with TRBJ2-5; D uncertain. Per germline, CDR1 LGHNA and CDR2 YSLEER. V was shortened by 0 bases and J by 1 base, with 3 bases between the two germline ends. CDR3 length equals 13 residues.

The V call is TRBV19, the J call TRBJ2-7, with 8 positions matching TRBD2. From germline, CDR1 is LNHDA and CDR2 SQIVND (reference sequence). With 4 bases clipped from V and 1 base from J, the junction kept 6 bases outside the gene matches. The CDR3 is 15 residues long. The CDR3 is CASSKLAVGSYEQYF. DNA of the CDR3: TGTGCCAGTAGTAAACTAGCGGTCGGATCCTACGAGCAGTACTTC.

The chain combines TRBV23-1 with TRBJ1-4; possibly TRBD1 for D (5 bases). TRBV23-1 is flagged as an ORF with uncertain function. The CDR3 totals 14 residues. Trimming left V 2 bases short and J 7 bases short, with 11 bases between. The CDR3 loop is CASSQGGLAEKLFF. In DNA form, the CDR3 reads TGCGCCAGCAGTCAAGGGGGGTTAGCTGAAAAACTGTTTTTT.

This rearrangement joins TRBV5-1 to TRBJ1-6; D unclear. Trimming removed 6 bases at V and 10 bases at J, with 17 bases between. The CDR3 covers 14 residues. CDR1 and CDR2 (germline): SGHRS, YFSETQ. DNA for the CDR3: TGCGCCAGCAACCGGGGAGGGATGGGATCACCCCTCCACTTT. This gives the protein CASNRGGMGSPLHF.

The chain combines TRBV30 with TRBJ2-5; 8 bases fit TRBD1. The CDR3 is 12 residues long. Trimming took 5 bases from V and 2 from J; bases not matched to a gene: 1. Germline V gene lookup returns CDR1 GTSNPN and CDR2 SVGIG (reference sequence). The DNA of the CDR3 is TGTGCCTGGGGGACAGGTCAAGAGACCCAGTACTTC. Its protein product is CAWGTGQETQYF.

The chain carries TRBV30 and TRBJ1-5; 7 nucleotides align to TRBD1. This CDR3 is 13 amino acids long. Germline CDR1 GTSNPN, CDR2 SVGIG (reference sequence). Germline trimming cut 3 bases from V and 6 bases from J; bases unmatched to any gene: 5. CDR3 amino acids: CAWRLTGSQPQHF. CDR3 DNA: TGTGCCTGGAGACTGACAGGGAGTCAGCCCCAGCATTTT.

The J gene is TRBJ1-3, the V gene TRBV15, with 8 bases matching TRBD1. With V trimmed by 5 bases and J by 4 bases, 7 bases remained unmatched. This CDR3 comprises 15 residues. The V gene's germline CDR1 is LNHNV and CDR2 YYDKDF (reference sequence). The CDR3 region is CATSLRQGIGNTIYF. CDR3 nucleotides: TGTGCCACCAGCCTTCGACAGGGGATCGGAAACACCATATATTTT.

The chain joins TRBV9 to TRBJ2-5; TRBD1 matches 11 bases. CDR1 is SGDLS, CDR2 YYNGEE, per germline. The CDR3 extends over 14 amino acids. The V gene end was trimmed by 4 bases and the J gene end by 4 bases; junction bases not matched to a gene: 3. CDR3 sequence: CASSIGTGGETQYF. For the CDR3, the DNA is TGTGCCAGCAGCATAGGGACAGGGGGAGAGACCCAGTACTTC.

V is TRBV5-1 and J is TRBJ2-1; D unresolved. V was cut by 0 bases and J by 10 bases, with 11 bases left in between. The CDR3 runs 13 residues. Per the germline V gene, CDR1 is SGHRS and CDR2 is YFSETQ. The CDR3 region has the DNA TGCGCCAGCAGCTTGGGCGGAACCCCAGAGCAGTTCTTC. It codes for CASSLGGTPEQFF.

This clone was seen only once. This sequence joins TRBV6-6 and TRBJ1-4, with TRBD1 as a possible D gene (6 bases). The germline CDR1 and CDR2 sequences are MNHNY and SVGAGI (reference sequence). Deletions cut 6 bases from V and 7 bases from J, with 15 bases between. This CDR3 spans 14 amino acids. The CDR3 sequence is CASRRQAESEKLFF. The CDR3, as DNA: TGTGCCAGCAGAAGACAGGCCGAAAGTGAAAAACTGTTTTTT.

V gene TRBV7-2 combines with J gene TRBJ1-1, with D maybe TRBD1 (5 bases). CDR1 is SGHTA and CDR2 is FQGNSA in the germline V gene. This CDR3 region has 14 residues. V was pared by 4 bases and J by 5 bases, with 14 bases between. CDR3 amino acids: CASSSGGRGTEAFF. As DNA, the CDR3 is TGTGCCAGCAGCTCCGGGGGGAGGGGTACTGAAGCTTTCTTT.

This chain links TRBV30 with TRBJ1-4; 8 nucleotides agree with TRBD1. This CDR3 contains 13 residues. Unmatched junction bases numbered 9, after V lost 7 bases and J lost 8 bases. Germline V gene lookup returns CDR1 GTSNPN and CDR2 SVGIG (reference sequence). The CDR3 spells CASRTGRIEKLFF. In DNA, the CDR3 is TGTGCCTCCAGGACAGGGCGGATCGAAAAACTGTTTTTT.

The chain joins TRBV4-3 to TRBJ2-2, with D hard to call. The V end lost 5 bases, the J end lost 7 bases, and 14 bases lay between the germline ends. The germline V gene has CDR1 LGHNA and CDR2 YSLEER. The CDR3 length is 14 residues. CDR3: CASSSGRGLGELFF. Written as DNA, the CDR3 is TGCGCCAGCAGCTCGGGTCGCGGTCTCGGGGAGCTGTTTTTT.

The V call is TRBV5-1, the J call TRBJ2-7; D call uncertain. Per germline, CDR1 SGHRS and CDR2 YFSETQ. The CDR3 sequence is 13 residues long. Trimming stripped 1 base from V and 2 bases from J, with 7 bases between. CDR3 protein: CASSLTVAYEQYF. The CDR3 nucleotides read TGCGCCAGCAGCTTGACTGTAGCCTACGAGCAGTACTTC.

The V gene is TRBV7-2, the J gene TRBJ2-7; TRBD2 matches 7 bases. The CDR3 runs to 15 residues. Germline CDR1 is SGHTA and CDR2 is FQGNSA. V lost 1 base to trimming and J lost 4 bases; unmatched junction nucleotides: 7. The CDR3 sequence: CASSLVGGSGYEQYF. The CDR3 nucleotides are TGTGCCAGCAGCTTAGTTGGCGGGAGTGGTTACGAGCAGTACTTC.

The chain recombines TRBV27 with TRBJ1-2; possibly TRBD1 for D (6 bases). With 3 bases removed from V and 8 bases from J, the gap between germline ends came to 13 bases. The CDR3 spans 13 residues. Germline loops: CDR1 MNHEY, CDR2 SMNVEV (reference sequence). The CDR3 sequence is CASSFTGKGGYTF. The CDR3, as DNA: TGTGCCAGCAGTTTCACAGGGAAGGGCGGCTACACCTTC.

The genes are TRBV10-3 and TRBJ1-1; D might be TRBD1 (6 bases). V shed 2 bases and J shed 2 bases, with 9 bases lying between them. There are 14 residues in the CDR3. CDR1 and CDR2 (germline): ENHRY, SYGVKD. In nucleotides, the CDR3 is TGTGCCATCAGTGAGCGGGGGGGCAACACTGAAGCTTTCTTT. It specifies CAISERGGNTEAFF.

The CDR3 DNA sequence: TGTGCCAGTACAGGGGACACGACCTACGAGCAGTACTTC. Its protein product is CASTGDTTYEQYF. The chain employs TRBV19 and TRBJ2-7; D possibly corresponds to TRBD1 (6 bases). Per germline, CDR1 LNHDA and CDR2 SQIVND (reference sequence). The CDR3 runs 13 residues. The germline V and J ends were trimmed by 7 bases and 2 bases, with 12 bases remaining between them.

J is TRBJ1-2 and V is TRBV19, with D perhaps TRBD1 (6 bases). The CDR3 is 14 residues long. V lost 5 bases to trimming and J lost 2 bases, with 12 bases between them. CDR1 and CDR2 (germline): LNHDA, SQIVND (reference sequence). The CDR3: CASSLQGRNYGYTF. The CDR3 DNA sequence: TGTGCCAGTAGTCTCCAGGGGCGGAACTATGGCTACACCTTC.

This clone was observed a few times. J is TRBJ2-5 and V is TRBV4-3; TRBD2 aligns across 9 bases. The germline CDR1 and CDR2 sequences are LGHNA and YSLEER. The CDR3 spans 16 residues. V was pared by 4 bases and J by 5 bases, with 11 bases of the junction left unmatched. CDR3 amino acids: CASSLMAGGPEETQYF. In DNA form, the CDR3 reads TGCGCCAGCAGCCTCATGGCGGGGGGGCCCGAGGAGACCCAGTACTTC.

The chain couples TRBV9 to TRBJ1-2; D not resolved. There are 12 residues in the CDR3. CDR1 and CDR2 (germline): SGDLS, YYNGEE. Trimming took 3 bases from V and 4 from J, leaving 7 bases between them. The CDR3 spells CASSASGYGYTF. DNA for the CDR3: TGTGCCAGCAGCGCCTCGGGCTATGGCTACACCTTC.